These 14 T cell receptor beta chains were sequenced from one sample in a study of CD8 T cells in ankylosing spondylitis. One entry per CDR3 protein results from TCRdb running MiXCR on the 5' RACE reads. The profile shows 250,000 or so distinct CDR3 sequences, under 30% of them singletons. The sequencing input was blood, either unsorted or a sorted T cell fraction (not recorded which). The receptor set was obtained from a male donor with ankylosing spondylitis or in good health (not recorded which).

This clonotype was detected ten times or more. This chain links TRBV20-1 with TRBJ1-4; D possibly corresponds to TRBD1 (6 bases). The CDR3 is 13 amino acids. Germline CDR1 DFQATT, CDR2 SNEGSKA (reference sequence). V was cut by 6 bases and J by 8 bases, with 16 bases left in between. CDR3 region: CSANGGPGEKLFF. For the CDR3, the DNA is TGCAGTGCCAATGGGGGGCCGGGGGAAAAACTGTTTTTT.

V usage is TRBV2 and J usage is TRBJ2-3; TRBD1 agrees at 7 bases. Germline lookup yields CDR1 SNHLY and CDR2 FYNNEI. V trimming: 3 bases; J trimming: 9 bases; junction bases outside the gene matches: 0. The CDR3 consists of 11 residues. CDR3 coding DNA: TGTGCCAGCAGTGAGGGACAGACGCAGTATTTT. Translation: CASSEGQTQYF. The entire variable domain, with the rest obtained from reference TRBV2 and TRBJ2-3, is as follows: EPEVTQTPSHQVTQMGQEVILRCVPISNHLYFYWYRQILGQKVEFLVSFYNNEISEKSEIFDDQFSVERPDGSNFTLKIRSTKLEDSAMYFCASSEGQTQYFGPGTRLTVL.

In nucleotides, the CDR3 is TGCAGTGCTGATACCGGGACTAGCGGGGCCGGGGAGCTGTTTTTT. Translating it yields CSADTGTSGAGELFF. The chain couples TRBV20-1 to TRBJ2-2, with 13 bases fitting TRBD2. J gave up 6 bases and V 5 bases, and 6 bases lay outside the gene matches. CDR1 and CDR2 from the germline V gene are DFQATT and SNEGSKA (reference sequence). CDR3 length: 15 amino acids.

The chain has TRBV20-1 and TRBJ2-5, with TRBD2 matching over 8 bases. Germline V CDR1 and CDR2: DFQATT, SNEGSKA (reference sequence). The CDR3 loop spans 16 amino acids. V shed 2 bases and J 5 bases; nucleotides not matched to a gene: 13. The CDR3 coding sequence is TGCAGTGCTAGACCCGGCGGTAGCGGGGTGGCGGAGACCCAGTACTTC. Translated, it gives CSARPGGSGVAETQYF.

V and J are TRBV7-8 and TRBJ2-5, with unresolved D. The CDR3 spans 13 residues. The germline V gene encodes CDR1 SGHVS and CDR2 FQNEAQ. The V and J ends lost 2 bases and 5 bases respectively, with 9 bases between them. The CDR3, as DNA: TGTGCCAGCAGCTTACTCGGTTCTGAGACCCAGTACTTC. This encodes CASSLLGSETQYF. The whole variable domain, filled in from reference TRBV7-8 and TRBJ2-5, reads GAGVSQSPRYKVAKRGQDVALRCDPISGHVSLFWYQQALGQGPEFLTYFQNEAQLDKSGLPSDRFFAERPEGSVSTLKIQRTQQEDSAVYLCASSLLGSETQYFGPGTRLLVL.

This chain uses TRBV12-3 or TRBV12-4 with TRBJ1-6; 9 nucleotides match TRBD1. The trim removed 5 bases at V and 2 bases at J, leaving 4 bases unmatched. The CDR3 covers 16 residues. CDR3 coding DNA: TGTGCCAGCAGTCAAGACAGGGGGGCCTATAATTCACCCCTCCACTTT. Protein sequence: CASSQDRGAYNSPLHF.

This clonotype was picked up many times. The rearrangement uses TRBV29-1 and TRBJ2-5, with 13 bases that match TRBD2. Germline CDR1 and CDR2: SQVTM and ANQGSEA. CDR3 length equals 16 residues. V lost 6 bases, J lost 0 bases, and 7 bases stayed unmatched. Written as DNA, the CDR3 is TGCAGCGTCCATAAAGGACTAGCGGGGGACCAAGAGACCCAGTACTTC. Its translation is CSVHKGLAGDQETQYF. The whole variable domain, remainder taken from reference TRBV29-1 and TRBJ2-5, is SAVISQKPSRDICQRGTSLTIQCQVDSQVTMMFWYRQQPGQSLTLIATANQGSEATYESGFVIDKFPISRPNLTFSTLTVSNMSPEDSSIYLCSVHKGLAGDQETQYFGPGTRLLVL.

This clonotype was counted ten times or more. This chain uses TRBV7-2 with TRBJ2-7, with TRBD1 matching over 8 bases. CDR3 length: 15 residues. Germline lookup yields CDR1 SGHTA and CDR2 FQGNSA. V trimming: 6 bases; J trimming: 4 bases; junction bases outside the gene matches: 11. CDR3 loop: CASSRPGQASYEQYF. CDR3 coding DNA: TGTGCCAGCAGTAGACCGGGACAGGCCTCATACGAGCAGTACTTC.

This clonotype was recorded a few times. The V and J genes are TRBV7-3 and TRBJ2-3, with 9 bases identical to TRBD1. The CDR3 runs to 16 residues. CDR1 is SGHTA and CDR2 is FQGTGA in the germline V gene. V was pared by 4 bases and J by 1 base, with 6 bases of the junction left unmatched. CDR3 in DNA: TGTGCCAGCAGCTCCTTGGGGGACAGGGGCACAGATACGCAGTATTTT. This translates into CASSSLGDRGTDTQYF.

This clonotype has just a few counts. The chain is built from TRBV10-1 and TRBJ2-3; TRBD1 matches 8 bases. The CDR3 length is 15 residues. V was pared by 6 bases and J by 2 bases, with 7 bases of the junction left unmatched. Germline values: CDR1 WNHNN, CDR2 SYGVQD (reference sequence). CDR3 protein: CASSDRGGPTDTQYF. In nucleotides, the CDR3 is TGCGCCAGCAGCGACAGGGGAGGTCCCACAGATACGCAGTATTTT.

This clonotype was detected only a few times. The V call is TRBV20-1, the J call TRBJ2-5; the D gene is possibly TRBD1 (6 bases). From germline, CDR1 is DFQATT and CDR2 SNEGSKA (reference sequence). Trimming stripped 5 bases from V and 3 bases from J, with 19 bases between. CDR3 length: 15 residues. The CDR3 region has the DNA TGCAGTGCTCGGAGGACTTGGGGGCCTAAAGAGACCCAGTACTTC. This codes for CSARRTWGPKETQYF.

In its sample, this clonotype was seen many times. J is TRBJ1-2 and V is TRBV29-1, with 11 positions matching TRBD1. The CDR3 length is 12 residues. Germline lookup yields CDR1 SQVTM and CDR2 ANQGSEA. V was clipped by 6 bases and J by 8 bases; unmatched bases: 5. CDR3 coding DNA: TGCAGCGTCGGACAGGGGGCGCGGGGCTACACCTTC. As protein: CSVGQGARGYTF.

This chain joins TRBV6-1 and TRBJ2-2; 8 bases are a match to TRBD2. The trim removed 8 bases at V and 3 bases at J, leaving 14 bases unmatched. The CDR3 has 17 residues. Looked up from germline, CDR1 is MNHNS and CDR2 is SASEGT. The CDR3 loop is CASRGYGGALDTGELFF. For the CDR3, the DNA is TGTGCCAGCCGAGGGTACGGGGGGGCCTTGGACACCGGGGAGCTGTTTTTT.

This clonotype was counted ten times or more. The chain couples TRBV12-3 or TRBV12-4 to TRBJ2-5, with 7 bases fitting TRBD1. Trimming cost V 3 bases and J 4 bases; bases outside gene matches: 2. This CDR3 region has 13 residues. The CDR3 nucleotides read TGTGCCAGCAGTTTTTACAGGGGAGAGACCCAGTACTTC. Its protein product is CASSFYRGETQYF.